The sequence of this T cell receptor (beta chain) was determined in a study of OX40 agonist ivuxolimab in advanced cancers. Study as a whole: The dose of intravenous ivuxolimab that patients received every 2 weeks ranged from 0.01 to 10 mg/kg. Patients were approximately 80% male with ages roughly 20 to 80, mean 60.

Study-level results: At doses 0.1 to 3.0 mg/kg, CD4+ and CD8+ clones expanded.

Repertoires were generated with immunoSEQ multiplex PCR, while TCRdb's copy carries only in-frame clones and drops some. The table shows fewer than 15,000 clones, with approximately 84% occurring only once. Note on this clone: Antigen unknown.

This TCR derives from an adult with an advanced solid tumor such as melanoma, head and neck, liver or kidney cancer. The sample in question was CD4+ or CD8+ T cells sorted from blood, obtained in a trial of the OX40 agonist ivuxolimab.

In DNA, the CDR3 is TGCGCCAGCAGCCAAGACTTACGGGTGGAATGGAACACTGAAGCTTTCTTT. Protein product: CASSQDLRVEWNTEAFF. The chain carries TRBV4-1 and TRBJ1-1; no clear D gene. Looked up from germline, CDR1 is MGHRA and CDR2 is YSYEKL. This CDR3 spans 17 amino acids. The V gene lost 0 bases and the J gene lost 1 base, with 15 bases spanning the gap.